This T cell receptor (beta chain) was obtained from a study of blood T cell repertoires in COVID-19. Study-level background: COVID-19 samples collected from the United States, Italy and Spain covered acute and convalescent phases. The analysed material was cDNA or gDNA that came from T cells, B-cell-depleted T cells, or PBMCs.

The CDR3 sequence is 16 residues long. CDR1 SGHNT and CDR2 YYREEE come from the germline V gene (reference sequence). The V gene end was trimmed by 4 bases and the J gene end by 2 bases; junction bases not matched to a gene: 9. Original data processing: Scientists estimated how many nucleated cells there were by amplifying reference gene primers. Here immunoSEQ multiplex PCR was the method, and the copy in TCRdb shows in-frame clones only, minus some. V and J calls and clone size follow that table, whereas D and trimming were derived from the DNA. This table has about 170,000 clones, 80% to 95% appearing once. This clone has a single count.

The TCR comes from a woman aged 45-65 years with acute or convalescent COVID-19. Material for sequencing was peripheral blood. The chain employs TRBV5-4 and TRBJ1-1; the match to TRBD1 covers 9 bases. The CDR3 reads CASSDQQGAINTEAFF. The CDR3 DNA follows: TGTGCCAGCAGCGACCAACAGGGGGCGATCAACACTGAAGCTTTCTTT.